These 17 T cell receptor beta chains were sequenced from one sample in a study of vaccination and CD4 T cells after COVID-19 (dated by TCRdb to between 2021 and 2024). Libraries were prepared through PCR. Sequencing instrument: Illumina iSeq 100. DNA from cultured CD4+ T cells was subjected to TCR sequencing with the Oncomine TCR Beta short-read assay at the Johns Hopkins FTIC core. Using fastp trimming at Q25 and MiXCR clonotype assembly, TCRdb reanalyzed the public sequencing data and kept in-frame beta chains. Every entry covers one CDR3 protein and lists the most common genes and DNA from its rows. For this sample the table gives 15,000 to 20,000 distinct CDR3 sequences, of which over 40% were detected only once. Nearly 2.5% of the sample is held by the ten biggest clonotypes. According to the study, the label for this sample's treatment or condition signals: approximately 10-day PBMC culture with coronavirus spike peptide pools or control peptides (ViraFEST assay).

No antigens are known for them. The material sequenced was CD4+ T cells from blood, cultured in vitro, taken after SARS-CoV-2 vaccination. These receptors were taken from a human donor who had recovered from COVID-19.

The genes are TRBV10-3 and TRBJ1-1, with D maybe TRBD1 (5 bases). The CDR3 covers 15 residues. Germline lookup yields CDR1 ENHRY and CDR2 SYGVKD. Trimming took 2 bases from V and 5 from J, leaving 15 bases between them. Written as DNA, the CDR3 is TGTGCCATCAGTGAGGCAGGGCTAACGAGAACTGAAGCTTTCTTT. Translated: CAISEAGLTRTEAFF.

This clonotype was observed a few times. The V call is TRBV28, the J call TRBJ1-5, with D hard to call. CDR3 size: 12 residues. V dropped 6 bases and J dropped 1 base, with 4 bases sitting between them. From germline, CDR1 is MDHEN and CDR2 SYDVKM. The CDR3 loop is CASRGSNQPQHF. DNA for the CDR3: TGTGCCAGCAGGGGAAGCAATCAGCCCCAGCATTTT.

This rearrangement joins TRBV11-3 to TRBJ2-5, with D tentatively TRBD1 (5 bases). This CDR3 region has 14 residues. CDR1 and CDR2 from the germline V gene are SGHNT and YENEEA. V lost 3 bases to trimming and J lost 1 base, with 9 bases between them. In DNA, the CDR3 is TGTGCCAGCAGCTTTGGTCAGGGCCAAGAGACCCAGTACTTC. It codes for CASSFGQGQETQYF.

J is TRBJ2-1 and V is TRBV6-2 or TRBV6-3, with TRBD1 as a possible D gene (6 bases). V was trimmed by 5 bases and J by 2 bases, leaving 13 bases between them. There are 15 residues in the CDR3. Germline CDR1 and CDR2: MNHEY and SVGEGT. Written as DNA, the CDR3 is TGTGCCAGCAGTAGACGGACAGACCCCTACAATGAGCAGTTCTTC. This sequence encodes CASSRRTDPYNEQFF.

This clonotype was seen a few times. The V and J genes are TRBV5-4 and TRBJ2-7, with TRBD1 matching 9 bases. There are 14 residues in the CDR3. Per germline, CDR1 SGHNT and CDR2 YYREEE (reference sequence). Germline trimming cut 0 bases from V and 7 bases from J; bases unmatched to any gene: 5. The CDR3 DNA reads TGTGCCAGCAGCTTGGCTGGACAGGGGAGGGAGCAGTACTTC. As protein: CASSLAGQGREQYF.

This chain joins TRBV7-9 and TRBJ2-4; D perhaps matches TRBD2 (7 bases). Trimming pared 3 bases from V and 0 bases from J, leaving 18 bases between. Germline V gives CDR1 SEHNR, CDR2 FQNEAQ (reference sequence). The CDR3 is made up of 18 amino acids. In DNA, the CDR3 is TGTGCCAGCAGCTTGGGGGGGGCTGTCGGGCTAGCCAAAAACATTCAGTACTTC. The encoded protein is CASSLGGAVGLAKNIQYF.

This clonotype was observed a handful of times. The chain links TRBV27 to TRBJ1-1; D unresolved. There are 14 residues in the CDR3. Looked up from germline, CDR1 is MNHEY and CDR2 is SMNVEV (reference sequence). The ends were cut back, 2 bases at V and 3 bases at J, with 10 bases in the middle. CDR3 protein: CASSLGRRYTEAFF. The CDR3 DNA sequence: TGTGCCAGCAGTTTAGGGAGACGGTACACTGAAGCTTTCTTT.

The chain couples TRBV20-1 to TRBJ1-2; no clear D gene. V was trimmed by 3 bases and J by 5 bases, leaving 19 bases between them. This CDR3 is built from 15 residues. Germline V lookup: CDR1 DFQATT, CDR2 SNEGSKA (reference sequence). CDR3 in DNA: TGCAGTGCTAGTGACTTCCGGACGAATGGTTATGGCTACACCTTC. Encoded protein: CSASDFRTNGYGYTF.

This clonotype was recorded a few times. The CDR3 DNA reads TGTGCCAGCAGCCTGACTAGGACCCCAAGCACAGATACGCAGTATTTT. This encodes CASSLTRTPSTDTQYF. J is TRBJ2-3 and V is TRBV6-2 or TRBV6-3; weak D call: TRBD2 (6 bases). The germline V and J ends were trimmed by 6 bases and 0 bases, with 16 bases remaining between them. This CDR3 spans 16 amino acids. Germline V CDR1 and CDR2: MNHEY, SVGEGT.

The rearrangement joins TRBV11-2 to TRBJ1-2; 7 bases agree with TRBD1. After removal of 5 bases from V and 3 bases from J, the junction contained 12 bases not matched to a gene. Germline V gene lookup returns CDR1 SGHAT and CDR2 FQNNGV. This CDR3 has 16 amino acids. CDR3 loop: CASSPPTGRGDYGYTF. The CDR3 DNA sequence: TGTGCCAGCAGCCCCCCGACAGGGAGGGGGGACTATGGCTACACCTTC. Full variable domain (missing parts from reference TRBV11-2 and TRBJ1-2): EAGVAQSPRYKIIEKRQSVAFWCNPISGHATLYWYQQILGQGPKLLIQFQNNGVVDDSQLPKDRFSAERLKGVDSTLKIQPAKLEDSAVYLCASSPPTGRGDYGYTFGSGTRLTVV.

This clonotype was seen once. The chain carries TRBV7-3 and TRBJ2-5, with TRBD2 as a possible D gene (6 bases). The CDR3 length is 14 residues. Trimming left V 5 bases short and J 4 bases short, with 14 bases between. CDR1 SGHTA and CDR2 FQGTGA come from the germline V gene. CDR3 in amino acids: CASSLTRDRETQYF. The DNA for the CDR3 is TGTGCCAGCAGCCTGACGCGGGATCGAGAGACCCAGTACTTC.

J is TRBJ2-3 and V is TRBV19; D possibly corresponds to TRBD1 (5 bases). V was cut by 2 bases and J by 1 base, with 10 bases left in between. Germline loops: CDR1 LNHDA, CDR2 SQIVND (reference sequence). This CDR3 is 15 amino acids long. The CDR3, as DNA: TGTGCCAGTAGTATAACATTAGGGGGCACAGATACGCAGTATTTT. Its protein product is CASSITLGGTDTQYF.

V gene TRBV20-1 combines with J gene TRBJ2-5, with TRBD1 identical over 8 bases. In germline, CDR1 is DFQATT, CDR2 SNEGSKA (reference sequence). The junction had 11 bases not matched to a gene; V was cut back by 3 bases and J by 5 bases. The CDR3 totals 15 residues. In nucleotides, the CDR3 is TGCAGTGCTAGGCCACGGGACAGGATTATGGAGACCCAGTACTTC. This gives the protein CSARPRDRIMETQYF.

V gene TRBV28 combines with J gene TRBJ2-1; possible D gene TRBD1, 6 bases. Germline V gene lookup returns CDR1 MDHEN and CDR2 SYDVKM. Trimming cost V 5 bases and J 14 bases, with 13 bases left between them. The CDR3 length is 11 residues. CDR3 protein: CASSHRAGKFF. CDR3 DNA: TGTGCCAGCAGTCACAGGGCAGGAAAGTTCTTC.

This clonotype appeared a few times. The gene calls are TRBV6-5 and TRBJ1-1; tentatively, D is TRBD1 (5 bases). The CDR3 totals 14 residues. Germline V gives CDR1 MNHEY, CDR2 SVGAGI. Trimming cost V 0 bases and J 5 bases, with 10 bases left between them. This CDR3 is CASSYSAGRTEAFF. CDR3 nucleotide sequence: TGTGCCAGCAGTTACTCCGCAGGGAGGACTGAAGCTTTCTTT.

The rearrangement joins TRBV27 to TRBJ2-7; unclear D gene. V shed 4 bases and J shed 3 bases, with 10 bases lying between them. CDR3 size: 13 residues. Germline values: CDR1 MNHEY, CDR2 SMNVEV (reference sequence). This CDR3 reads CASSSRTHYEQYF. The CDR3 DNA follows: TGTGCCAGCAGTTCCCGGACCCACTACGAGCAGTACTTC.

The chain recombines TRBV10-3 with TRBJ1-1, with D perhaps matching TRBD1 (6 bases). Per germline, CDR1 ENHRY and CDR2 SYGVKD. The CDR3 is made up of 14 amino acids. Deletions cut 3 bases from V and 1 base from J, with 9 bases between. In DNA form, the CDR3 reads TGTGCCATCAGTGACCAGGGGACGAACACTGAAGCTTTCTTT. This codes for CAISDQGTNTEAFF.